This is a list of T cell receptor beta chains from one sample in a study of blood T cell repertoires in COVID-19. Here immunoSEQ multiplex PCR was the method, and the copy in TCRdb shows in-frame clones only, minus some. Among approximately 130,000 clones listed, about four fifths were seen once. Material: PBMCs or T cells enriched from blood (not recorded which). These receptors originate from a man aged 30 to 39 who had recovered from COVID-19. Both conserved end residues are part of each CDR3. A D gene is named only where the DNA matches it firmly. Rows give clone size only sometimes, using once, few, many, or a class for an expanded clone.

V gene	CDR3 length	clone size	J gene	D gene	CDR3 protein	CDR3 DNA
TRBV4-2	15	.	TRBJ1-6	.	CASSQDRQGYSPLHF	TGTGCCAGCAGCCAAGATAGGCAGGGATATTCACCCCTCCACTTT
TRBV6-5	13	.	TRBJ2-7	.	CASSLMGPYEQYF	TGTGCCAGCAGTTTGATGGGCCCCTACGAGCAGTACTTC
TRBV6-1	14	.	TRBJ1-5	.	CASSEEGGNQPQHF	TGTGCCAGCAGTGAAGAAGGCGGAAATCAGCCCCAGCATTTT
TRBV6-1	16	.	TRBJ1-4	TRBD1	CASSGGQGAANEKLFF	TGTGCCAGCAGTGGTGGACAGGGGGCGGCTAATGAAAAACTGTTTTTT
TRBV29-1	11	.	TRBJ2-1	.	CSVDRYNEQFF	TGCAGCGTTGATCGGTACAATGAGCAGTTCTTC
TRBV18	13	.	TRBJ1-1	TRBD1	CASSAGGNTEAFF	TGTGCCAGCTCAGCAGGGGGTAACACTGAAGCTTTCTTT
TRBV7-3	15	.	TRBJ2-1	TRBD2	CASSLTSGGYNEQFF	TGTGCCAGCAGCTTAACTAGCGGGGGGTACAATGAGCAGTTCTTC
TRBV10-2	13	.	TRBJ1-1	.	CASSEPSWAEAFF	TGCGCCAGCAGTGAGCCGTCCTGGGCCGAAGCTTTCTTT
TRBV19	14	.	TRBJ1-2	TRBD1	CASSMGQAGYGYTF	TGTGCCAGTAGTATGGGACAGGCTGGCTATGGCTACACCTTC
TRBV29-1	11	.	TRBJ1-1	TRBD1	CSVETGAEAFF	TGCAGCGTTGAAACAGGGGCTGAAGCTTTCTTT
TRBV27	15	.	TRBJ2-7	TRBD2	CASRAGGHPSYEQYF	TGTGCCAGCCGGGCGGGAGGGCACCCCTCCTACGAGCAGTACTTC
TRBV5-4	14	.	TRBJ1-3	.	CASSLTGPGNTIYF	TGTGCCAGCAGCTTGACAGGGCCTGGAAACACCATATATTTT
TRBV15	13	.	TRBJ1-5	.	CATSSQGNQPQHF	TGTGCCACCAGCTCCCAGGGTAATCAGCCCCAGCATTTT
TRBV6-6	17	.	TRBJ2-1	TRBD2	CASSRMVGAGGTNEQFF	TGTGCCAGCAGTCGTATGGTGGGTGCGGGGGGGACCAATGAGCAGTTCTTC
TRBV27	14	.	TRBJ2-7	.	CASSSVGAMGEQYF	TGTGCCAGCAGTTCGGTAGGAGCGATGGGCGAGCAGTACTTC
TRBV6-5	14	.	TRBJ2-7	TRBD1	CASRPGQGSYEQYF	TGTGCCAGCAGGCCGGGACAGGGATCCTACGAGCAGTACTTC
TRBV27	15	.	TRBJ2-3	TRBD1	CASRPGQVNTDTQYF	TGTGCCAGCAGACCGGGACAGGTTAACACAGATACGCAGTATTTT
TRBV3-1/TRBV3-2	14	.	TRBJ2-2	TRBD2	CASSQLAGTGELFF	TGTGCCAGCAGCCAACTAGCGGGAACCGGGGAGCTGTTTTTT
TRBV5-4	12	.	TRBJ2-7	.	CASSLRGGQGYF	TGTGCCAGCAGCTTGCGGGGAGGCCAAGGGTACTTC
TRBV19	14	.	TRBJ1-1	.	CASSSRRYRIEAFF	TGTGCCAGTAGTTCTAGGCGCTACAGGATTGAAGCTTTCTTT
TRBV18	13	.	TRBJ2-4	TRBD2	CASSTSGMAIQYF	TGTGCCAGCTCTACCAGCGGGATGGCCATTCAGTACTTC
TRBV28	13	.	TRBJ2-7	TRBD2	CASSFGTSYEQYF	TGTGCCAGCAGTTTCGGGACTAGCTACGAGCAGTACTTC
TRBV4-1	15	.	TRBJ2-1	TRBD2	CASSQELAGISEQFF	TGCGCCAGCAGCCAAGAGTTAGCGGGGATCAGTGAGCAGTTCTTC
TRBV11-1	15	.	TRBJ2-7	TRBD1	CASSSRTGRSGEQYF	TGTGCCAGCAGCTCACGGACAGGGCGTAGCGGCGAGCAGTACTTC
TRBV7-2	14	.	TRBJ2-5	.	CASRGDNGAETQYF	TGTGCCAGCAGGGGGGACAATGGGGCCGAGACCCAGTACTTC
TRBV21-1	20	once	TRBJ2-5	.	CASSKVLYGSGMSWAETQYF	TGTGCCAGCAGCAAAGTCTTGTATGGGAGCGGGATGAGTTGGGCGGAGACCCAGTACTTC
TRBV5-8	15	once	TRBJ2-1	TRBD2	CASSLGLAGSNEQFF	TGTGCCAGCAGCTTGGGACTAGCGGGAAGTAATGAGCAGTTCTTC
TRBV11-2	15	once	TRBJ2-1	TRBD2	CASSWTSGGANEQFF	TGTGCCAGCAGCTGGACTAGCGGGGGGGCCAATGAGCAGTTCTTC
TRBV15	16	.	TRBJ1-4	.	CATSRDRGRGHEKLFF	TGTGCCACCAGCAGAGATCGCGGCAGGGGCCACGAAAAACTGTTTTTT
TRBV6-5	15	once	TRBJ2-7	.	CASYEIGAANYEQYF	TGTGCCAGCTATGAAATAGGGGCAGCGAATTACGAGCAGTACTTC
TRBV4-1	16	.	TRBJ1-6	.	CASSQGTVGRNSPLHF	TGCGCCAGCAGCCAAGGCACCGTTGGGAGGAATTCACCCCTCCACTTT
TRBV5-1	15	.	TRBJ2-1	TRBD2	CASSLGGEAGDEQFF	TGCGCCAGCAGCTTGGGAGGGGAGGCGGGGGATGAGCAGTTCTTC
TRBV9	17	once	TRBJ2-5	TRBD2	CASSHISGRPLRETQYF	TGTGCCAGCAGCCACATTAGCGGGAGGCCCCTCCGAGAGACCCAGTACTTC
TRBV11-2	12	.	TRBJ1-2	.	CASSLEGGGYTF	TGTGCCAGCAGCTTAGAAGGGGGAGGCTACACCTTC
TRBV5-5	15	.	TRBJ1-2	TRBD1	CASSYGPGQDYGYTF	TGTGCCAGCAGTTACGGACCCGGACAGGACTATGGCTACACCTTC
TRBV5-1	16	.	TRBJ1-2	.	CASQGGGAGGNYGYTF	TGCGCCAGCCAGGGAGGTGGCGCCGGGGGTAACTATGGCTACACCTTC
TRBV4-2	12	.	TRBJ1-1	TRBD1	CASSQWDSEAFF	TGTGCCAGCAGCCAATGGGACAGCGAAGCTTTCTTT
TRBV29-1	11	.	TRBJ2-7	.	CSARGFYEQYF	TGCAGCGCGAGGGGCTTCTACGAGCAGTACTTC
TRBV13	16	.	TRBJ1-6	TRBD1	CASSFRSGQANSPLHF	TGTGCCAGCAGCTTTAGATCTGGACAGGCGAATTCACCCCTCCACTTT
TRBV7-3	18	.	TRBJ1-2	TRBD1	CASSLVPPTGGAYYGYTF	TGTGCCAGCAGCTTGGTGCCCCCCACAGGGGGCGCGTACTATGGCTACACCTTC
TRBV9	17	.	TRBJ2-6	.	CASSVDNQGSGANVLTF	TGTGCCAGCAGCGTAGACAATCAGGGGTCCGGGGCCAACGTCCTGACTTTC
TRBV6-5	11	.	TRBJ2-7	.	CASTGAHEQYF	TGTGCCAGCACTGGGGCCCACGAGCAGTACTTC
TRBV27	14	few	TRBJ1-6	.	CASRHQGMNSPLHF	TGTGCCAGCAGGCATCAGGGGATGAATTCACCCCTCCACTTT
TRBV5-5	16	.	TRBJ2-5	TRBD2	CASSQRLAGGQETQYF	TGTGCCAGCAGCCAAAGACTAGCGGGGGGCCAAGAGACCCAGTACTTC
TRBV6-6	15	once	TRBJ1-1	.	CASRTGHSMNTEAFF	TGTGCCAGCAGGACGGGACATTCCATGAACACTGAAGCTTTCTTT
TRBV6-6	15	once	TRBJ2-5	TRBD2	CASSYGGGSKETQYF	TGTGCCAGCAGTTACGGCGGGGGGTCTAAAGAGACCCAGTACTTC
TRBV25-1	18	.	TRBJ2-1	TRBD2	CASSEASGGPRLYNEQFF	TGTGCCAGCAGTGAAGCTAGCGGGGGCCCCCGTCTCTACAATGAGCAGTTCTTC
TRBV5-4	16	.	TRBJ2-7	TRBD2	CASSPGTSGRQGEQYF	TGTGCCAGCAGCCCTGGGACTAGCGGGAGGCAGGGCGAGCAGTACTTC
TRBV5-5	14	.	TRBJ2-7	TRBD1	CASSSGTGFREQYF	TGTGCCAGCAGCTCTGGGACAGGGTTTAGGGAGCAGTACTTC
TRBV2	14	.	TRBJ1-1	TRBD1	CASGGDRTNTEAFF	TGTGCCAGCGGGGGGGACAGGACGAACACTGAAGCTTTCTTT
TRBV19	16	.	TRBJ2-2	TRBD1	CASSPTGTDNTGELFF	TGTGCCAGTAGTCCGACCGGGACAGATAACACCGGGGAGCTGTTTTTT
TRBV7-2	15	.	TRBJ1-5	.	CASSLGRGMNQPQHF	TGTGCCAGCAGCTTAGGCAGGGGTATGAATCAGCCCCAGCATTTT
TRBV7-9	14	.	TRBJ1-1	.	CASSPPSGSHEAFF	TGTGCCAGCAGCCCACCCTCCGGGTCCCATGAAGCTTTCTTT